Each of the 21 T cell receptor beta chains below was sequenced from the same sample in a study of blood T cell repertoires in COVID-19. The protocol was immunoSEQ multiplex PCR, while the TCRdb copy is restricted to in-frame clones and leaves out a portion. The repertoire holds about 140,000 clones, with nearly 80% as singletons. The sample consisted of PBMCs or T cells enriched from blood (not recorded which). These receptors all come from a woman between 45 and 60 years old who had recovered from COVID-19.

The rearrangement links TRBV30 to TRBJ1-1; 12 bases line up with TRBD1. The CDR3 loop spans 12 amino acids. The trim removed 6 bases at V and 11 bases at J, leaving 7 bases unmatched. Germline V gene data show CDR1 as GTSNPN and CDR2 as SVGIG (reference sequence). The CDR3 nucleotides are TGTGCCTGTTCCGGGACAGGGGGCTCCGCTTTCTTT. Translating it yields CACSGTGGSAFF.

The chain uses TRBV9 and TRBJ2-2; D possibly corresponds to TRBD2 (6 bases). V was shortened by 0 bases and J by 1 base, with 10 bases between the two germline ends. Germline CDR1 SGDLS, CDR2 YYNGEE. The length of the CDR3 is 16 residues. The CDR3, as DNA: TGTGCCAGCAGCGTAGCTGTGGGAGGGAACACCGGGGAGCTGTTTTTT. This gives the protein CASSVAVGGNTGELFF. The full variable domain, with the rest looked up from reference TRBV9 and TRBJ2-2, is DSGVTQTPKHLITATGQRVTLRCSPRSGDLSVYWYQQSLDQGLQFLIQYYNGEERAKGNILERFSAQQFPDLHSELNLSSLELGDSALYFCASSVAVGGNTGELFFGEGSRLTVL.

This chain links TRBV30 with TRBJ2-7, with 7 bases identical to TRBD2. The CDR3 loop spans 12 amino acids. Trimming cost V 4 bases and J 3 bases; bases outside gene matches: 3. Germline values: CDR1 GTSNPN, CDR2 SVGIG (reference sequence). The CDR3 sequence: CAWTSGGYEQYF. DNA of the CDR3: TGTGCCTGGACTAGCGGAGGCTACGAGCAGTACTTC.

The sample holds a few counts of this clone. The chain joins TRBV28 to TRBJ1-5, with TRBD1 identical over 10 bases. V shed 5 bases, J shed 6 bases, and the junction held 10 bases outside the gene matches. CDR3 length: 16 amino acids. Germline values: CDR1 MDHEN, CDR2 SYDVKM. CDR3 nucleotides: TGTGCCAGCAGTCCGATCCCCGACAGGGGGCCTCAGCCCCAGCATTTT. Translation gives CASSPIPDRGPQPQHF.

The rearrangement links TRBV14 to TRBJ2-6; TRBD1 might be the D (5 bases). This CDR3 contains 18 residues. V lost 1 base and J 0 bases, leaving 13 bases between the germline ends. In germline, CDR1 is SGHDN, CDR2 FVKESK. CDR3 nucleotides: TGTGCCAGCAGCCAAGGACAGTCCTTGCACTCTGGGGCCAACGTCCTGACTTTC. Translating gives CASSQGQSLHSGANVLTF.

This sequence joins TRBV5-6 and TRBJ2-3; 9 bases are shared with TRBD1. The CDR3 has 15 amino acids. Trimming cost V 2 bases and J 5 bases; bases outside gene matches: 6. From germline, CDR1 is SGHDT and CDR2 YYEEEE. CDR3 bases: TGTGCCAGCAGCTTCGGGAGACAGGGGGGAGATACGCAGTATTTT. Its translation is CASSFGRQGGDTQYF.

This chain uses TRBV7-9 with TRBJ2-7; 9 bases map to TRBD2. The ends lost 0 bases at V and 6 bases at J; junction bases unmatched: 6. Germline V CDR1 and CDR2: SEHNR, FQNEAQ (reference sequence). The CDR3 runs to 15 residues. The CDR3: CASSLAAAGGSEQYF. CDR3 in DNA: TGTGCCAGCAGCTTAGCGGCCGCGGGAGGGAGCGAGCAGTACTTC.

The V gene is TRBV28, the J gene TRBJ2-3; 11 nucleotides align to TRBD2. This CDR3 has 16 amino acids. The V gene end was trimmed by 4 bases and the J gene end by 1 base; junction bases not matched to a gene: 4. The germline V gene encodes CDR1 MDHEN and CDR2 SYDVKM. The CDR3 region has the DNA TGTGCCAGCAGTTCCGAGGGACTAGCGGGCACAGATACGCAGTATTTT. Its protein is CASSSEGLAGTDTQYF. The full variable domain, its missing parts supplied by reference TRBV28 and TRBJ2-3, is DVKVTQSSRYLVKRTGEKVFLECVQDMDHENMFWYRQDPGLGLRLIYFSYDVKMKEKGDIPEGYSVSREKKERFSLILESASTNQTSMYLCASSSEGLAGTDTQYFGPGTRLTVL.

CDR3 in DNA: TGCGCCAGCAGCCAAGATGGACTAGCCACCTACAATGAGCAGTTCTTC. Translating it yields CASSQDGLATYNEQFF. The chain has TRBV4-1 and TRBJ2-1, with TRBD2 matching over 8 bases. With 0 bases clipped from V and 2 bases from J, the junction kept 3 bases outside the gene matches. The CDR3 is made up of 16 amino acids. Germline V gene data show CDR1 as MGHRA and CDR2 as YSYEKL.

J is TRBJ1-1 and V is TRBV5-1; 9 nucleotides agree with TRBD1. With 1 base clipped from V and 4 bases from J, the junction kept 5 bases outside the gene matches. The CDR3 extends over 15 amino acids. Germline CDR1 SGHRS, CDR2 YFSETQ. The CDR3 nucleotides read TGCGCCAGCAGCTTGAGCGGGACAGGGACCACTGAAGCTTTCTTT. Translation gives CASSLSGTGTTEAFF.

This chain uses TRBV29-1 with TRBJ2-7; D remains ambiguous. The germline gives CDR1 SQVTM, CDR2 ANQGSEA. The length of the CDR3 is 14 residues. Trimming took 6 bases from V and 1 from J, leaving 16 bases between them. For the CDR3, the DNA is TGCAGCGTCCAAGCCCTTTTCGGGTCCTACGAGCAGTACTTC. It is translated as CSVQALFGSYEQYF.

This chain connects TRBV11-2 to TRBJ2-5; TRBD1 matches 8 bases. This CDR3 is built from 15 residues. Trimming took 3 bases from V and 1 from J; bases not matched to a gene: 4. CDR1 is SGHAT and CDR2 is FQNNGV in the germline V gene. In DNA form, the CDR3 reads TGTGCCAGCAGCTTGGGCGACAGGGGCCAAGAGACCCAGTACTTC. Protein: CASSLGDRGQETQYF. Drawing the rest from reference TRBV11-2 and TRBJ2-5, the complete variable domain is EAGVAQSPRYKIIEKRQSVAFWCNPISGHATLYWYQQILGQGPKLLIQFQNNGVVDDSQLPKDRFSAERLKGVDSTLKIQPAKLEDSAVYLCASSLGDRGQETQYFGPGTRLLVL.

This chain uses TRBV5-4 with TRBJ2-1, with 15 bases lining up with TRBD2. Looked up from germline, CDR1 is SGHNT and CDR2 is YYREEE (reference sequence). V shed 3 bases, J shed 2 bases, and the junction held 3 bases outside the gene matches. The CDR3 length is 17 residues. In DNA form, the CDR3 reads TGTGCCAGCAGCTCCTGGACTAGCGGGAGGGCCTACAATGAGCAGTTCTTC. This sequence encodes CASSSWTSGRAYNEQFF.

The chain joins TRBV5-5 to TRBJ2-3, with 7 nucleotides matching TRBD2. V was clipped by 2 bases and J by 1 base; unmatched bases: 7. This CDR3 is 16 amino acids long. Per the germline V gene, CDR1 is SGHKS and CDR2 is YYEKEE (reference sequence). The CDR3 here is CASSLRGLAGTDTQYF. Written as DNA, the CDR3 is TGTGCCAGCAGCTTACGAGGGCTAGCGGGCACAGATACGCAGTATTTT. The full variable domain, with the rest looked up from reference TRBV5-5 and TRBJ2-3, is DAGVTQSPTHLIKTRGQQVTLRCSPISGHKSVSWYQQVLGQGPQFIFQYYEKEERGRGNFPDRFSARQFPNYSSELNVNALLLGDSALYLCASSLRGLAGTDTQYFGPGTRLTVL.

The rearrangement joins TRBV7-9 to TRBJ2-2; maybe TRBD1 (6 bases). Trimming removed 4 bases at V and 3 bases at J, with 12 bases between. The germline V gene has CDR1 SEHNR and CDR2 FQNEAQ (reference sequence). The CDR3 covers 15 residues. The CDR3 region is CASSSSGADTGELFF. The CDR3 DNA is TGTGCCAGCAGCTCATCAGGGGCGGACACCGGGGAGCTGTTTTTT.

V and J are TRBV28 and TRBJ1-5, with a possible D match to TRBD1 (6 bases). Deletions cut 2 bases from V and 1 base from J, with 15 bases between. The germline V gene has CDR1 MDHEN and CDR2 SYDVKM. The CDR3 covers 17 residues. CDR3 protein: CASSLDTGTTSNQPQHF. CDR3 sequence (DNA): TGTGCCAGCAGTTTAGACACCGGGACAACCAGCAATCAGCCCCAGCATTTT.

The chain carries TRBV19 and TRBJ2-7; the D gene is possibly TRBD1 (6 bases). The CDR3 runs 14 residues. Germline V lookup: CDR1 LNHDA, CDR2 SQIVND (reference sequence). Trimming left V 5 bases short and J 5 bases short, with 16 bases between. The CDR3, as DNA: TGTGCCAGTAGTCAAGGGGCAGGGGCCCACGAGCAGTACTTC. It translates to CASSQGAGAHEQYF.

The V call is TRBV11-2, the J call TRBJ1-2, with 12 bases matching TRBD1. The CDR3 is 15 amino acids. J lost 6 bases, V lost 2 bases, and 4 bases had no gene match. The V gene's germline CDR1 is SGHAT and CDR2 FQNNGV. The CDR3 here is CASSLLGQGADGYTF. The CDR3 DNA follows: TGTGCCAGCAGCTTATTGGGACAGGGGGCAGATGGCTACACCTTC.

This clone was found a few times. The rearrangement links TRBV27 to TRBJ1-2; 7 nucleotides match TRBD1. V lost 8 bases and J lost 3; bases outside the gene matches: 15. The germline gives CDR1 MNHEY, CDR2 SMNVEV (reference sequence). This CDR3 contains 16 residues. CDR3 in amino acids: CASRRTGGRSDYGYTF. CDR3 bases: TGTGCCAGCCGACGGACAGGCGGCCGCTCCGACTATGGCTACACCTTC.

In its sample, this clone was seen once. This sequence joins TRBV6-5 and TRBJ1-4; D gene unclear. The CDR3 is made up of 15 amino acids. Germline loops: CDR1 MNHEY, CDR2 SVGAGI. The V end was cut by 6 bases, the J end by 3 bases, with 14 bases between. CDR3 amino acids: CASRRFNRPNEKLFF. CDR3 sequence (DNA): TGTGCCAGCAGGCGTTTTAACAGACCTAATGAAAAACTGTTTTTT.

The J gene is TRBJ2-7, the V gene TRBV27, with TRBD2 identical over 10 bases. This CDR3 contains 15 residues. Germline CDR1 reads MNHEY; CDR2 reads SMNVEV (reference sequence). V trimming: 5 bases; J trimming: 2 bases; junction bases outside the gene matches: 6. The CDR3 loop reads CASSLQREGTYEQYF. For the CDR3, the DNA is TGTGCCAGCAGTCTCCAGCGGGAGGGAACCTACGAGCAGTACTTC.